The clone carrying this TCR beta chain was observed a single time. Method: immunoSEQ multiplex PCR; TCRdb's copy keeps in-frame clones and lacks some. The sample consists of tens of thousands of clones, approximately 95% of them appearing once. The entry originates in a study of brain T cells in children with intractable seizures. The CDR3 runs to 16 residues. The V gene's germline CDR1 is SGDLS and CDR2 YYNGEE. V dropped 2 bases and J dropped 0 bases, with 12 bases sitting between them. The chain carries TRBV9 and TRBJ2-4; D ambiguous. This clonotype was sampled from a boy under three years old with focal cortical dysplasia and intractable seizures. The sample was peripheral blood, taken at surgery. In nucleotides, the CDR3 is TGTGCCAGCAGCGTCGGCGGCAGACAAGCCAAAAACATTCAGTACTTC. Protein sequence: CASSVGGRQAKNIQYF.